What follows is one T cell receptor (beta chain) and its context. The clone's antigen remains unknown. Per-base qualities were not stored, and no clone one base away is much larger. The data stem from a study of blood T cell repertoires in COVID-19 (dated by TCRdb to about 2020). Study-wide context: Samples covering the acute and convalescent phases of COVID-19 were provided by collaborators in the United States, Italy and Spain. The prospective study material was composed of cDNA or gDNA derived from T cells, B-cell-depleted T cells, or PBMCs. Subjects who had been exposed to COVID-19, were actively infected with it, or had recovered from it provided the deeply sampled blood TCRbeta repertoires that made up the dataset. The repertoires were released in a freely available public database intended as a resource for research on the immune response to SARS-CoV-2. Samples were obtained from the ongoing ImmuneRACE study (first 160 participants) and from 1,254 subjects provided by 6 global collaborators. Sample metadata almost always included a de-identified subject ID, COVID-19 status, age in years and sex. Where available, HLA class I and class II types were taken from metadata supplied by the sample provider and were not determined by assay-based typing. Summary of the overall study and its limitations: The quantity of clinical and demographic metadata differed by source and by participant and was supplied without curation.

In the germline V gene (reference sequence), CDR1 corresponds to MNHEY and CDR2 to SMNVEV. The CDR3 sequence holds 15 residues, the cysteine and phenylalanine included. Left in the record is the CDR3 DNA by itself, 45 bases read in frame from the first base. Clipping removes 5 bases from V and 5 bases from J, with 11 as the unmatched junction base count. TCRbeta CDR3 regions were amplified from genomic DNA using the immunoSEQ Assay, a bias-controlled multiplex PCR. As for the authors' bioinformatics: Nucleated cell counts per sample were estimated from amplification of reference gene primers within the assay. To quantify the absolute abundance of each unique TCRbeta CDR3 rearrangement, sequence reads were collapsed and filtered. For each sample, productive Simpson clonality was calculated as the square root of Simpson's diversity index over productive rearrangements. Here the immuneACCESS table is served through TCRdb, limited to in-frame sequences with V and J called. Missing clones are a known gap in these copies; in checked studies unresolved V genes cover under half, and the rest lacks a known reason. V, J and clone size were drawn from that table, and D and trimming were deduced from the DNA. The sample has about 120,000 clones on record, 85% to 90% of them singletons. Of the sample, around 2.1% is held by the ten largest clones.

Collaborating institutions collected whole blood in K2EDTA tubes following their own protocols. For TCRbeta analysis, collaborator samples were shipped as frozen whole blood, as isolated PBMCs, or as DNA extracted from either sample type. The chain is assembled from TRBV27 and TRBJ2-5, and 7 junctional nucleotides match TRBD2. Sequencing was done on a sample of peripheral blood. This TCR came from a woman between 50 and 59 years old with acute or convalescent COVID-19. The sequence in DNA is TGTGCCAGCAGTCACCTAGCAGCGGGAAGGGAGACCCAGTACTTC. The encoded protein is CASSHLAAGRETQYF.